Sequencing of this T cell receptor (beta chain) was carried out in a study of blood T cells in healthy people across ages. Findings and limits, study-wide: Calculation of diversity from one million T cells yielded estimates considered to be underestimates. PBMCs that were unsorted prevented a conclusive naive versus antigen-experienced comparison.

About this clonotype itself: As yet, its antigen is unknown.

A sample-barcoded 5' primer and a J-beta primer mix were used in a second PCR of about 7 to 12 cycles. Each cDNA molecule carried a tag from a template-switch adaptor that contained 12 random nucleotides. TCRdb re-derived calls from the 5' RACE reads in MiXCR, one entry per CDR3 protein. The sample comprises about 670,000 distinct CDR3 sequences, around 43% of which are singletons, and about 30% rests with the top ten. The sequence was obtained from a man aged 80 or over in good health. Material: blood.

CDR3 protein: CASRGGLAGGRYNEQYF. DNA of the CDR3: TGTGCCAGCAGAGGGGGACTAGCGGGAGGAAGATACAATGAGCAGTACTTC. The chain combines TRBV9 with TRBJ2-1, with 15 bases matching TRBD2. The better agreement between TRBJ2-7 and the DNA end casts doubt on the J call. The germline V gene encodes CDR1 SGDLS and CDR2 YYNGEE. The CDR3 extends over 17 amino acids.